This T cell receptor beta chain was obtained from a study of blood T cells in healthy people across ages. CDR1 and CDR2 from the germline V gene are MNHEY and SMNVEV (reference sequence). This CDR3 is built from 12 residues. V was trimmed by 10 bases and J by 4 bases, leaving 13 bases between them. The use of a sample-barcoded 5' primer and a J-beta primer mix characterized a second PCR of roughly 6 to 11 cycles. MiXCR, applied by TCRdb to the 5' RACE reads, yields one record per CDR3 protein. The sample yields around 1.1 million distinct CDR3 sequences, 35% to 40% seen once. The J gene is TRBJ1-1, the V gene TRBV27; D gene ambiguous. The sequence was collected from a man aged 18 to 29 in good health. The sample comprised blood. Here the CDR3 reads CAIPTTGTEAFF. Written as DNA, the CDR3 is TGTGCCATCCCCACGACGGGCACTGAAGCTTTCTTT.